This TCR beta chain comes out of a study of CD8 T cells in Susac syndrome (dated by TCRdb to between 2018 and 2021). Regarding the research as a whole: The study used repertoire sequencing to test whether antigen drove CD8+ T cell activation and differentiation in Susac syndrome. Clonality of the CD8+ T cell repertoire was compared between roughly eleven healthy donors, approximately 14 Susac syndrome patients and roughly 15 multiple sclerosis patients. Broad study findings and their caveats: The study acknowledged that relatively few individuals were included in the TCR sequencing and HLA analysis.

For this clonotype: The target of this receptor is not known. Within one base of it there is no much larger clone, and no base qualities were kept.

RNA was extracted using the RNeasy kit, and roughly 0.5 to 1 microgram was reverse transcribed with random hexamers. The immunoSEQ multiplex PCR assay, which covers 54 Vbeta and 13 Jbeta segments, was used to amplify TCR beta CDR3 regions. To correct PCR amplification bias, a synthetic template baseline was used for both primer optimization and computational correction. The study's processing was this. Reads were assigned to V, D and J genes according to IMGT and analyzed in immunoSEQ Analyzer, with only productive sequences retained. Clonality was computed as one minus Shannon entropy normalized by log2 of the number of productive unique sequences. Public and private clones were assessed among the 100 most prevalent clones of each patient and control. Susac-specific clones were defined as absent from healthy and MS cohorts, 1052 published viral clones and other ImmuneACCESS disease sequences. Using fastp trimming at Q25 and MiXCR clonotype assembly, TCRdb reanalyzed the public sequencing data and kept in-frame beta chains. When rows share a CDR3 protein, they turn into one entry using the most common DNA and genes. The V and J calls were determined by TCRdb, not by the authors. A total of 400,000 to 550,000 distinct CDR3 sequences appear in this sample, approximately 89% of them only once. Of the sample, under 0.15% falls within the top ten clones.

From cysteine to phenylalanine, the CDR3 is 19 amino acids long. The only DNA kept is the CDR3, 57 bases in frame from the first base. After removal of 5 bases from V and 0 bases from J, the junction retains 12 bases not matched to a gene. CDR1 and CDR2 (MGHRA, YSYEKL) derive from the germline V gene. High-throughput TCR beta sequencing profiled peripheral blood CD8+ and CD4+ T cells from healthy donors, Susac syndrome patients and multiple sclerosis patients. The multiple sclerosis controls were treatment-naive patients who had stable or active relapsing-remitting disease and met the revised McDonald criteria. Bulk CD8+ and CD4+ T cells were purified by magnetic negative isolation, whereas CD8+ TEMRA cells were enriched by FACS. Blood was collected in EDTA tubes and processed within 24 hours, with PBMCs isolated through density gradient centrifugation. PBMCs destined for TCR sequencing were cryopreserved in liquid nitrogen and later thawed in a 37 °C water bath. Purity of sorted or isolated CD4+, CD8+ and CD8+ TEMRA cells was at least 90%.

The sequence came from a human donor with multiple sclerosis. Sequencing was performed on CD8+ T cells from PBMCs. The chain uses TRBV4-1 and TRBJ2-1; the junction holds 11 bases that match TRBD2. The nucleotide sequence is given as TGCGCCAGCAGCTATCTAGCGGGAGGTAAGCGCGCCTCCTACAATGAGCAGTTCTTC. Translation gives CASSYLAGGKRASYNEQFF.